This T cell receptor beta chain was retrieved from a study of blood T cell repertoires in COVID-19. On the study more broadly: Spain, Italy and the United States supplied samples that represented acute and convalescent COVID-19. In each case, the material was cDNA or gDNA derived from T cells, B-cell-depleted T cells, or PBMCs.

In the authors' methods: Amplification of reference gene primers provided the estimated nucleated cell counts. Only in-frame clones appear in the TCRdb table, and some are missing; sequencing was by immunoSEQ multiplex PCR. That table furnishes V, J and clone size, whereas the DNA furnished D and trimming. The data contain 30,000 to 40,000 clones, about nine tenths of them singletons. Sequenced material: peripheral blood. The clonotype comes from a man older than 75 with active COVID-19.

CDR3: CASSYSGQVNTGELFF. The CDR3, as DNA: TGTGCCAGCAGTTACTCTGGACAGGTGAACACCGGGGAGCTGTTTTTT. This chain connects TRBV6-5 to TRBJ2-2, with 7 bases lining up with TRBD1. V gave up 0 bases and J gave up 1 base; unmatched junction bases: 2. Germline V lookup: CDR1 MNHEY, CDR2 SVGAGI. CDR3 length: 16 residues.